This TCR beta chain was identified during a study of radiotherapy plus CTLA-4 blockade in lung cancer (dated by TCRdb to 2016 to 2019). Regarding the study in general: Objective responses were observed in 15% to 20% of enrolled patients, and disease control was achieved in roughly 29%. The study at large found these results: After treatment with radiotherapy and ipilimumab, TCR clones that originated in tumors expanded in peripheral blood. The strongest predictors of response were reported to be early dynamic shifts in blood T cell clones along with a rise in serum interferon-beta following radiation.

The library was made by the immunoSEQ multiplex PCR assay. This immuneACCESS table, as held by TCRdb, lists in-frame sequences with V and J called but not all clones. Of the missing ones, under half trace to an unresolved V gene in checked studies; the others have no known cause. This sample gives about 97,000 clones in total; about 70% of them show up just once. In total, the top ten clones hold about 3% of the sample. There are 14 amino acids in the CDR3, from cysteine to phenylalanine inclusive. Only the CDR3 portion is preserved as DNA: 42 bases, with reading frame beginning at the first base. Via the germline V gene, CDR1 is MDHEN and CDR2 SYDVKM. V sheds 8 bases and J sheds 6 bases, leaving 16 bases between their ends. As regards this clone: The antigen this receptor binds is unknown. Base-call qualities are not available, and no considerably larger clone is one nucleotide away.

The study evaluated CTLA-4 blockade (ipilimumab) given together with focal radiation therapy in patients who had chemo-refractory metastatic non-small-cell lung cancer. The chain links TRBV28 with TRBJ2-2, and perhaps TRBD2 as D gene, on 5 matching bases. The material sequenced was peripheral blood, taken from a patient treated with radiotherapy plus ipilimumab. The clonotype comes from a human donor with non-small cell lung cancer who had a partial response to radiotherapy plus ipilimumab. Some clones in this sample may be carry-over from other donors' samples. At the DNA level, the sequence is TGTGCCAGCTGGAGCCTGGGAGATGCCGGGGAGCTGTTTTTT. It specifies CASWSLGDAGELFF.